These 10 T cell receptor beta chains originate from one sample sequenced in a study of molecular identifiers for immune sequencing clone quantification. From the PCR reads, TCRdb called clonotypes with MiXCR, one entry per CDR3 protein. The sample yields around 460,000 distinct CDR3 sequences, 25% seen once. Sequencing was done on a sample of naive CD8+ T cells from blood, with Jurkat cell RNA spiked in. Subset meaning: FACS-sorted CD8+CD4-CCR7+CD45RA+ naive T cells. These receptors came from a human donor in good health. Some libraries in this study had Jurkat cell RNA spiked in.

There are a few counts of this clonotype. V and J are TRBV6-2 or TRBV6-3 and TRBJ1-2, with a weak D call TRBD1 (6 bases). The CDR3 contains 19 residues. Germline-derived CDR1 and CDR2 are MNHEY and SVGEGT. Deletions cut 0 bases from V and 0 bases from J, with 20 bases between. The CDR3 region is CASSYSPSGGTKTNYGYTF. CDR3 bases: TGTGCCAGCAGTTACTCGCCCTCAGGCGGGACAAAGACTAACTATGGCTACACCTTC.

This clonotype showed up just a few times. This rearrangement joins TRBV27 to TRBJ2-7; TRBD2 aligns across 9 bases. Looked up from germline, CDR1 is MNHEY and CDR2 is SMNVEV (reference sequence). With 3 bases clipped from V and 0 bases from J, the junction kept 3 bases outside the gene matches. The CDR3 loop spans 15 amino acids. This CDR3 reads CASSFSGGLSYEQYF. CDR3 nucleotides: TGTGCCAGCAGTTTTAGCGGGGGCCTCTCCTACGAGCAGTACTTC.

A few counts support this clonotype. The chain is built from TRBV12-3 or TRBV12-4 and TRBJ2-3; TRBD1 matches 10 bases. This CDR3 region has 14 residues. V was pared by 6 bases and J by 7 bases, with 7 bases of the junction left unmatched. In DNA, the CDR3 is TGTGCCAGCAGGGGGACAGGGGAGTGGTATACGCAGTATTTT. It translates to CASRGTGEWYTQYF.

The V call is TRBV12-3 or TRBV12-4, the J call TRBJ2-5; 8 bases line up with TRBD2. The CDR3 contains 15 residues. V dropped 5 bases and J dropped 5; count of bases not matched to a gene: 10. DNA for the CDR3: TGTGCCAGCAGTGAATCGGGGGGGTTTTTGGAGACCCAGTACTTC. Protein product: CASSESGGFLETQYF.

This clonotype was recorded a few times. The chain uses TRBV5-5 and TRBJ2-3, with 12 bases lining up with TRBD2. Trimming took 3 bases from V and 4 from J; bases not matched to a gene: 9. This CDR3 spans 17 amino acids. Germline CDR1 is SGHKS and CDR2 is YYEKEE (reference sequence). CDR3 in amino acids: CASSSRTSGIVADTQYF. The DNA of the CDR3 is TGTGCCAGCAGCTCACGGACTAGCGGGATTGTCGCAGATACGCAGTATTTT.

About this clonotype: The junction does not match germline at one end; this may be a read error. V gene TRBV20-1 combines with J gene TRBJ2-3; TRBD2 matches at 7 bases. Germline V gene data show CDR1 as DFQATT and CDR2 as SNEGSKA (reference sequence). The CDR3 contains 15 residues. In DNA, the CDR3 is TGCAGTGCTGGTGGGGCTAGCGGAATGACAGATACGCAGAATTTT. Translating gives CSAGGASGMTDTQNF.

This clonotype was seen a handful of times. The chain employs TRBV20-1 and TRBJ2-5; D not certain. The CDR3 is made up of 13 amino acids. Germline V gene data show CDR1 as DFQATT and CDR2 as SNEGSKA (reference sequence). Trimming pared 3 bases from V and 4 bases from J, leaving 12 bases between. The CDR3 region is CSASSDFGETQYF. Written as DNA, the CDR3 is TGCAGTGCTAGTTCGGATTTCGGAGAGACCCAGTACTTC.

This clonotype occurred a few times. The chain couples TRBV7-2 to TRBJ2-7; 10 nucleotides agree with TRBD2. From germline, CDR1 is SGHTA and CDR2 FQGNSA. V lost 5 bases and J lost 2; bases outside the gene matches: 9. This CDR3 is 16 amino acids long. The CDR3 protein is CASSPGQRGGPYEQYF. The CDR3 region has the DNA TGTGCCAGCAGCCCTGGGCAGCGGGGGGGACCCTACGAGCAGTACTTC.

This clonotype was recorded only once. V gene TRBV3-1 combines with J gene TRBJ2-7; 9 bases agree with TRBD1. The CDR3 is made up of 17 amino acids. Looked up from germline, CDR1 is LGHDT and CDR2 is YNNKEL (reference sequence). With V trimmed by 3 bases and J by 3 bases, 12 bases remained unmatched. The CDR3 protein is CASSQPDRGGESYEQYF. CDR3 bases: TGTGCCAGCAGCCAGCCGGACAGGGGAGGAGAGAGCTACGAGCAGTACTTC.

This clonotype appeared a few times. The chain links TRBV27 to TRBJ2-7; D tentatively reads TRBD1 or TRBD2 (5 bases each). With 4 bases removed from V and 3 bases from J, the gap between germline ends came to 13 bases. This CDR3 comprises 14 residues. Per germline, CDR1 MNHEY and CDR2 SMNVEV (reference sequence). The CDR3 DNA reads as TGTGCCAGCAGTTCGGGGCCCGGCATCTACGAGCAGTACTTC. Encoded protein: CASSSGPGIYEQYF.